These T cell receptor beta chains were read from a single sample in a study of identical twins. A single record per CDR3 protein comes from TCRdb applying MiXCR to the 5' RACE reads. The data show 1.5 million to 2 million distinct CDR3 sequences, roughly 35% seen once. Input material: cord blood. The source of these receptors is a newborn girl in good health. Both conserved end residues are part of each CDR3. Each record gives: J gene, V gene, D gene, clone size, CDR3 DNA, CDR3 protein. The D gene is left open where the match is weak. A row's size may be missing; if present it is once, few, many or a size class.

j_gene: TRBJ1-5; v_gene: TRBV4-1; d_gene: TRBD1; abundance: once; CDR3nt: TGCGCCAGCAGCCAAACGCCACTTACAGGGGATCAGCCCCAGCATTTT; CDR3aa: CASSQTPLTGDQPQHF
j_gene: TRBJ1-1; v_gene: TRBV18; d_gene: TRBD1; abundance: .; CDR3nt: TGTGCCAGCTCACCAACAGGGGAATCTGAAGCTTTCTTT; CDR3aa: CASSPTGESEAFF
j_gene: TRBJ2-4; v_gene: TRBV3-1; d_gene: .; abundance: .; CDR3nt: TGTGCCAGCAGCCAAGCGACAGGCACCCTAGCCAAAAACATTCAGTACTTC; CDR3aa: CASSQATGTLAKNIQYF
j_gene: TRBJ1-4; v_gene: TRBV6-5; d_gene: .; abundance: .; CDR3nt: TGTGCCAGCGGTTTAGGGTCTAATGAAAAACTGTTTTTT; CDR3aa: CASGLGSNEKLFF
j_gene: TRBJ2-5; v_gene: TRBV29-1; d_gene: TRBD1; abundance: many; CDR3nt: TGCAGCGTTGAAACCAGGGGGCGGGAGACCCAGTACTTC; CDR3aa: CSVETRGRETQYF
j_gene: TRBJ1-5; v_gene: TRBV27; d_gene: .; abundance: many; CDR3nt: TGTGCCAGCAGTTTGCGGGTCGGTAATCAGCCCCAGCATTTT; CDR3aa: CASSLRVGNQPQHF
j_gene: TRBJ2-1; v_gene: TRBV5-1; d_gene: TRBD2; abundance: many; CDR3nt: TGTGCCAGCAGTTTGGGAGGACTAGCTTCTTACAATGAGCAGTTCTTC; CDR3aa: CASSLGGLASYNEQFF
j_gene: TRBJ2-1; v_gene: TRBV24-1; d_gene: TRBD1; abundance: .; CDR3nt: TGTGCCACCAGCGACACGGGGCAGGGGGCGCGAACAACCTACAATGAGCAGTTCTTC; CDR3aa: CATSDTGQGARTTYNEQFF
j_gene: TRBJ2-7; v_gene: TRBV29-1; d_gene: TRBD2; abundance: few; CDR3nt: TGCAGCGTTGCCGCGACTAGCGGCGCCTACGAGCAGTACTTC; CDR3aa: CSVAATSGAYEQYF
j_gene: TRBJ2-1; v_gene: TRBV10-3; d_gene: TRBD2; abundance: few; CDR3nt: TGTGCCATCAGCGCGACCGGGACTACTCAGTTCTTC; CDR3aa: CAISATGTTQFF
j_gene: TRBJ1-2; v_gene: TRBV20-1; d_gene: TRBD1; abundance: .; CDR3nt: TGCAGTGCTCTTAGGGGGGACAGGGCCTTCTATGGCTACACCTTC; CDR3aa: CSALRGDRAFYGYTF